The rows below give T cell receptor beta chains drawn from one sample of a study of blood T cell repertoires in COVID-19. Only in-frame clones appear in the TCRdb table, and some are missing; sequencing was by immunoSEQ multiplex PCR. The sample records tens of thousands of clones, around four fifths being singletons. Sequencing was performed on peripheral blood. The receptors come from a middle-aged man with active COVID-19. CDR3s include the opening cysteine and the closing phenylalanine or tryptophan. The order of the fields is J gene, V gene, clone size, D gene, CDR3 protein, CDR3 DNA. A D gene is named only where the DNA matches it firmly. Expanded clones get a size class; other rows say once, few or many, or leave the size out.

TRBJ2-3,TRBV5-6,few,.,CASSLRGTLTIYTQYF,TGTGCCAGCAGCTTGCGCGGTACCCTAACTATCTATACGCAGTATTTT
TRBJ2-1,TRBV7-9,.,TRBD2,CASSPGGRTAFF,TGTGCCAGCAGCCCGGGGGGAAGGACTGCGTTCTTC
TRBJ2-4,TRBV15,.,TRBD2,CATERGVTSGREDQYF,TGTGCCACCGAGCGGGGGGTGACTAGCGGGAGGGAGGATCAGTACTTC
TRBJ2-1,TRBV9,.,TRBD2,CASSVETSGLNEQFF,TGTGCCAGCAGCGTAGAAACTAGCGGCCTTAATGAGCAGTTCTTC
TRBJ1-3,TRBV7-8,.,.,CASSLAQGWFGNTIYF,TGTGCCAGCAGCTTAGCGCAGGGGTGGTTTGGAAACACCATATATTTT
TRBJ2-5,TRBV5-5,.,TRBD1,CASSSGTGEETQYF,TGTGCCAGCAGCTCCGGGACAGGGGAAGAGACCCAGTACTTC
TRBJ1-2,TRBV11-2,once,.,CASSLNMGAWGYTF,TGTGCCAGCAGCTTAAATATGGGGGCTTGGGGCTACACCTTC
TRBJ1-6,TRBV6-5,.,.,CASSYNLGRNSPLHF,TGTGCCAGCAGTTACAACTTGGGGCGGAATTCACCCCTCCACTTT
TRBJ2-7,TRBV7-8,.,.,CASSFPPEYEQYF,TGTGCCAGCAGCTTTCCTCCAGAATACGAGCAGTACTTC
TRBJ1-6,TRBV30,.,TRBD1,CAWTGQTGSPLHF,TGTGCCTGGACGGGACAGACAGGCTCACCCCTCCACTTT
TRBJ1-2,TRBV19,.,.,CASSIESGRNYGYTF,TGTGCCAGTAGTATAGAATCTGGCAGGAACTATGGCTACACCTTC
TRBJ1-5,TRBV2,.,TRBD1,CASSGTGSQPQHF,TGTGCCAGCAGTGGGACAGGGTCCCAGCCCCAGCATTTT
TRBJ2-3,TRBV5-1,.,.,CASSDRTQLGTDTQYF,TGCGCCAGCAGCGACAGGACACAATTGGGCACAGATACGCAGTATTTT
TRBJ1-2,TRBV23-1,once,TRBD1,CASSQERDTLGDRVYGYTF,TGCGCCAGCAGTCAAGAAAGGGACACCCTGGGGGACAGGGTGTATGGCTACACCTTC
TRBJ1-2,TRBV7-2,.,TRBD1,CASSSRTGGVYGYTF,TGTGCCAGCAGCTCAAGGACAGGGGGCGTCTATGGCTACACCTTC
TRBJ2-3,TRBV3-1/TRBV3-2,.,.,CASSQGGQLTDTQYF,TGTGCCAGCAGCCAAGGGGGGCAGTTGACAGATACGCAGTATTTT
TRBJ2-7,TRBV18,.,TRBD1,CASSPPGDRGYEQYF,TGTGCCAGCTCACCACCTGGTGACAGGGGCTACGAGCAGTACTTC